The 22 T cell receptor beta chains given below trace back to one sample, sequenced in a study of T and B cells in COVID-19 patients. Multiplex PCR with BIOMED2 TRB-A/B primer pools amplified TRB rearrangements. TCRdb recomputed calls from the multiplex PCR reads with MiXCR, one row per CDR3 protein. The table shows some 15,000 distinct CDR3 sequences, with about a quarter occurring only once. TRB was amplified from approximately 250-480 ng of blood genomic DNA. Sequencing was carried out using blood. These receptors were obtained from a human donor who had recovered from COVID-19.

The V call is TRBV24-1, the J call TRBJ2-5; D might be TRBD2 (5 bases). V gave up 5 bases and J gave up 5 bases, with 29 bases separating them. The CDR3 consists of 19 residues. CDR1 is KGHDR and CDR2 is SFDVKD in the germline V gene. For the CDR3, the DNA is TGTGCCACCAGTGCCGTAGGAGGCGGGCAACCAACGGCTGGCGAGACCCAGTACTTC. As protein: CATSAVGGGQPTAGETQYF.

This rearrangement joins TRBV20-1 to TRBJ2-2; no clear D gene. V was clipped by 3 bases and J by 0 bases, with 8 bases between them. The CDR3 is 14 residues long. The germline gives CDR1 DFQATT, CDR2 SNEGSKA (reference sequence). Here the CDR3 reads CSASRATNTGELFF. CDR3 bases: TGCAGTGCTAGTAGGGCGACGAACACCGGGGAGCTGTTTTTT.

The chain has TRBV19 and TRBJ1-5; 8 bases fit TRBD1. Trimming at V came to 5 bases and at J to 3 bases, leaving 6 bases not matched to a gene. The CDR3 has 15 amino acids. Germline V gives CDR1 LNHDA, CDR2 SQIVND (reference sequence). This CDR3 is CASSVGQDHNQPQHF. Here the CDR3 DNA reads TGTGCCAGTAGTGTGGGACAGGACCACAATCAGCCCCAGCATTTT.

In its sample, this clonotype is medium-sized. The chain recombines TRBV6-5 with TRBJ2-7, with D maybe TRBD2 (5 bases). This CDR3 is 12 amino acids long. Germline V gene data show CDR1 as MNHEY and CDR2 as SVGAGI. V dropped 6 bases and J dropped 2 bases, with 8 bases sitting between them. CDR3 in DNA: TGTGCCAGCAGCCGGGGAACCTACGAGCAGTACTTC. Its protein is CASSRGTYEQYF.

By share, this clonotype counts as medium-sized (0.01 to 0.1%). The chain has TRBV5-6 and TRBJ1-4; D possibly corresponds to TRBD1 (6 bases). V was trimmed by 1 base and J by 8 bases, leaving 9 bases between them. The CDR3 has 13 amino acids. The germline V gene encodes CDR1 SGHDT and CDR2 YYEEEE. The CDR3 DNA sequence: TGTGCCAGCAGCTTGTGGCAGGGGGAAAAACTGTTTTTT. Its translation: CASSLWQGEKLFF.

The J gene is TRBJ1-1, the V gene TRBV30; no clear D. This CDR3 has 14 amino acids. V gave up 4 bases and J gave up 1 base, with 13 bases separating them. Germline lookup yields CDR1 GTSNPN and CDR2 SVGIG (reference sequence). The chain's CDR3 is CAWTRWAANTEAFF. The DNA for the CDR3 is TGTGCCTGGACCAGGTGGGCAGCGAACACTGAAGCTTTCTTT.

This clonotype has a count of ten or more. CDR3 sequence: CAWRRRRQGIQETQYF. The DNA of the CDR3 is TGTGCCTGGAGGAGACGGAGACAGGGGATCCAAGAGACCCAGTACTTC. The V and J genes are TRBV30 and TRBJ2-5, with 8 bases aligning to TRBD1. This CDR3 is 16 amino acids long. Trimming removed 3 bases from V and 1 base from J; junction bases left unmatched: 10. Germline V CDR1 and CDR2: GTSNPN, SVGIG (reference sequence).

This clonotype turned up a few times. The CDR3 DNA sequence: TGTGCCAGCAGCCAAGATCGCGGGGAGGGCAAAAACATTCAGTACTTC. This codes for CASSQDRGEGKNIQYF. This rearrangement joins TRBV14 to TRBJ2-4; 7 nucleotides align to TRBD2. Germline lookup yields CDR1 SGHDN and CDR2 FVKESK. The CDR3 covers 16 residues. V dropped 0 bases and J dropped 3; count of bases not matched to a gene: 5.

The chain has TRBV30 and TRBJ1-2; 7 bases agree with TRBD1. The germline gives CDR1 GTSNPN, CDR2 SVGIG (reference sequence). The CDR3 covers 13 residues. CDR3 amino acids: CAGLEGAQDSYTF. Written as DNA, the CDR3 is TGTGCGGGTCTTGAGGGGGCGCAGGATAGCTACACCTTC. Drawing the rest from reference TRBV30 and TRBJ1-2, the complete variable domain is SQTIHQWPATLVQPVGSPLSLECTVEGTSNPNLYWYRQAAGRGLQLLFYSVGIGQISSEVPQNLSASRPQDRQFILSSKKLLLSDSGFYLCAGLEGAQDSYTFGSGTRLTVV.

This clonotype appeared many times. The chain has TRBV6-5 and TRBJ1-2; TRBD1 might be the D (5 bases). Germline loops: CDR1 MNHEY, CDR2 SVGAGI. V lost 4 bases and J 7 bases, leaving 16 bases between the germline ends. The CDR3 spans 14 residues. This chain's CDR3 is CASSSRAIRGGYTF. CDR3 sequence (DNA): TGTGCCAGCAGTTCACGAGCGATAAGGGGTGGCTACACCTTC.

The chain recombines TRBV6-1 with TRBJ2-5; 11 bases are a match to TRBD2. Germline lookup yields CDR1 MNHNS and CDR2 SASEGT. Germline trimming cut 4 bases from V and 0 bases from J; bases unmatched to any gene: 7. There are 17 residues in the CDR3. CDR3 sequence reads: CASSGVAGGLNQETQYF. The CDR3 DNA reads TGTGCCAGCAGTGGGGTAGCGGGAGGGCTCAACCAAGAGACCCAGTACTTC.

Of note for this clonotype: The junction does not match germline at one end; this may be a read error. V gene TRBV18 combines with J gene TRBJ2-3; 7 bases align to TRBD2. Germline CDR1 and CDR2: KGHSH and LQKENI. CDR3 length: 14 amino acids. The CDR3 DNA follows: TGTGCCAGCTCACCACCGACTAGCAGAGATACGCAGTATTTT. Translating gives CASSPPTSRDTQYF.

The V call is TRBV20-1, the J call TRBJ2-3; TRBD1 matches at 12 bases. Germline V gene lookup returns CDR1 DFQATT and CDR2 SNEGSKA (reference sequence). The CDR3 sequence is 16 residues long. Trimming removed 4 bases from V and 4 bases from J; junction bases left unmatched: 9. The CDR3 DNA follows: TGCAGTGCTATCGATCGGGACAGGGGGCAGGCAGATACGCAGTATTTT. Residues: CSAIDRDRGQADTQYF.

V and J are TRBV12-3 or TRBV12-4 and TRBJ2-3; 8 bases agree with TRBD2. Losses at the gene ends were 7 bases for V and 0 bases for J; bases not matched to a gene: 6. The CDR3 has 15 residues. CDR3 residues: CASIRLAGSTDTQYF. The CDR3 coding sequence is TGTGCCAGCATTCGGCTAGCGGGTAGCACAGATACGCAGTATTTT.

The chain has TRBV10-3 and TRBJ2-3; D unclear. The germline V gene encodes CDR1 ENHRY and CDR2 SYGVKD. V shed 3 bases and J shed 0 bases, with 13 bases lying between them. The CDR3 has 16 amino acids. This CDR3 reads CAISEEGLGSTDTQYF. Written as DNA, the CDR3 is TGTGCCATCAGTGAAGAAGGGCTGGGAAGCACAGATACGCAGTATTTT.

The chain uses TRBV4-2 and TRBJ2-7, with 7 positions matching TRBD2. The CDR3 totals 18 residues. The V gene's germline CDR1 is LGHNA and CDR2 YNFKEQ. After removal of 0 bases from V and 0 bases from J, the junction contained 11 bases not matched to a gene. DNA for the CDR3: TGTGCCAGCAGCCAAGAAATCCCGCTAGCGGACTTCTCCTACGAGCAGTACTTC. Encoded protein: CASSQEIPLADFSYEQYF.

CDR3 DNA sequence: TGTGCCAGCAGTTTGTTTAAGGGGGAGACCCAGTACTTC. This codes for CASSLFKGETQYF. V usage is TRBV12-3 or TRBV12-4 and J usage is TRBJ2-5; D is perhaps TRBD1 (5 bases). Trimming took 3 bases from V and 5 from J, leaving 10 bases between them. This CDR3 has 13 amino acids.

The chain employs TRBV20-1 and TRBJ2-4; tentatively, D is TRBD1 or TRBD2 (5 bases each). The V gene's germline CDR1 is DFQATT and CDR2 SNEGSKA (reference sequence). V was shortened by 0 bases and J by 0 bases, with 12 bases between the two germline ends. The CDR3 has 16 residues. CDR3 DNA: TGCAGTGCTAGAGAATGGGAGACAGTAGCCAAAAACATTCAGTACTTC. It translates to CSAREWETVAKNIQYF.

By frequency in the sample, this clonotype is medium-sized (0.01 to 0.1%). The chain has TRBV29-1 and TRBJ2-7; D is ambiguous. With 3 bases removed from V and 0 bases from J, the gap between germline ends came to 9 bases. The CDR3 runs 13 residues. From germline, CDR1 is SQVTM and CDR2 ANQGSEA. The CDR3 here is CSVDPISSYEQYF. CDR3 sequence (DNA): TGCAGCGTTGACCCCATTAGCTCCTACGAGCAGTACTTC.

The V and J genes are TRBV24-1 and TRBJ2-1; 9 nucleotides match TRBD1. Per germline, CDR1 KGHDR and CDR2 SFDVKD. The J segment lost 8 bases and the V segment lost 2 bases, leaving 6 bases of the junction unmatched. The CDR3 spans 15 residues. CDR3 bases: TGTGCCACCAGTGATTCCGGACAGGGGAGGGATGAGCAGTTCTTC. Its protein is CATSDSGQGRDEQFF.

The gene calls are TRBV7-9 and TRBJ1-1; D not resolved. The germline CDR1 and CDR2 sequences are SEHNR and FQNEAQ (reference sequence). This CDR3 is 12 amino acids long. V was clipped by 3 bases and J by 4 bases, with 6 bases between them. This CDR3 reads CASSFERTEAFF. Written as DNA, the CDR3 is TGTGCCAGCAGCTTTGAACGCACTGAAGCTTTCTTT.

V and J are TRBV5-1 and TRBJ1-5; tentative D call: TRBD1 (5 bases). Trimming pared 0 bases from V and 1 base from J, leaving 8 bases between. Germline assignment: CDR1 SGHRS and CDR2 YFSETQ. This CDR3 is built from 15 residues. DNA of the CDR3: TGCGCCAGCAGCTTGGACGGGACGAGCAATCAGCCCCAGCATTTT. It specifies CASSLDGTSNQPQHF.